This T cell receptor beta chain was identified during a study of spatial heterogeneity in lung cancer. Turning to the study itself: Sequence detection consistently recorded a greater number of beta-chain than alpha-chain sequences. Study-wide results and caveats: Regional and ubiquitous nonsynonymous mutations were tracked by counts of regional and ubiquitous expanded TCRs, respectively. Within tumors, counts of expanded alpha and beta TCRs tracked tumor mutation counts.

This CDR3 comprises 11 residues. Trimming took 3 bases from V and 15 from J; bases not matched to a gene: 8. Germline values: CDR1 DFQATT, CDR2 SNEGSKA (reference sequence). Each CDR3 protein is one row after TCRdb ran MiXCR on the 5' RACE reads. The sample lists over 10,000 distinct CDR3 sequences, over 3% occurring once. The sample's time point: sample taken at primary tumor resection. Whole RNA from tumor, nontumor lung or frozen PBMC was sequenced unsorted. This clonotype was counted ten times or more. As yet, its antigen is unknown. Sequencing used lung tumor tissue, obtained at surgery. The sequence derives from a male donor with early-stage non-small cell lung cancer. This chain joins TRBV20-1 and TRBJ2-1, with TRBD2 matching over 7 bases. CDR3 bases: TGCAGTGCTAGTCGCGGGAGTCAACGGTTCTTC. Translating it yields CSASRGSQRFF.